A selection of T cell receptor beta chains follows, all from one sample in a study of Ad26.COV2.S vaccination and SARS-CoV-2 variants. Produced via immunoSEQ multiplex PCR; TCRdb's table is partial and in-frame only. The sample shows hundreds of thousands of clones, about 80% of them seen only once. This sample comprised peripheral blood, obtained in a trial of Ad26.COV2.S vaccine versus placebo. The receptors were gathered from a person between 18 and 59 years old who received the Ad26.COV2.S COVID-19 vaccine or a placebo. Each CDR3 is given with its conserved first and last residue. D genes are given only for firm matches. Size is stated for part of the rows, as once, few or many counts, or as a class when the clone is expanded.

-	TRBV9	-	TRBJ1-1	TGTGCCAGCAGCCCCCAGGGGTTCGCTGAAGCTTTCTTT	CASSPQGFAEAFF
-	TRBV27	TRBD1	TRBJ1-2	TGTGCCAGCAGTTTTTATGCAGGGGGCAAAGGCTACACCTTC	CASSFYAGGKGYTF
-	TRBV5-5	-	TRBJ1-4	TGTGCCAGCAGCTTGGACAGGGTTCAAACTAATGAAAAACTGTTTTTT	CASSLDRVQTNEKLFF
-	TRBV19	TRBD1	TRBJ1-1	TGTGCCAGTCGGACAGGGAACACTGAAGCTTTCTTT	CASRTGNTEAFF
-	TRBV7-9	-	TRBJ2-3	TGTGCCAGCAGCCCCCGGGACTTACGTCTTAGCACAGATACGCAGTATTTT	CASSPRDLRLSTDTQYF
-	TRBV5-4	TRBD1	TRBJ1-1	TGTGCCAGCAGCTTGGTTGACAGGGGTGAAGCTTTCTTT	CASSLVDRGEAFF
-	TRBV11-3	TRBD2	TRBJ2-1	TGTGCCAGCAGCTTATATCTTAGCGGGACCTACAATGAGCAGTTCTTC	CASSLYLSGTYNEQFF
-	TRBV5-4	-	TRBJ2-2	TGTGCCAGCAGCTTGTATTCCATTCCGGCGAACACCGGGGAGCTGTTTTTT	CASSLYSIPANTGELFF
-	TRBV27	TRBD1	TRBJ2-3	TGTGCCAGCAGCGCGACAGGGGGGACCACAGATACGCAGTATTTT	CASSATGGTTDTQYF
-	TRBV5-4	TRBD2	TRBJ2-3	TGTGCCAGCAGCTTGGAAGGGACTAGAAGGACAGATACGCAGTATTTT	CASSLEGTRRTDTQYF
-	TRBV6-2/TRBV6-3	TRBD2	TRBJ2-5	TGTGCCAGCAGTTATGGCGGGGGGGATTTGGAGACCCAGTACTTC	CASSYGGGDLETQYF
-	TRBV28	-	TRBJ1-1	TGTGCCAGCAGCCTTTACACTGAAGCTTTCTTT	CASSLYTEAFF
-	TRBV7-8	-	TRBJ1-2	TGTGCCAGCAGCTTATCAGGGACCTATGGCTACACCTTC	CASSLSGTYGYTF
-	TRBV21-1	-	TRBJ2-3	TGTGCCAGCAGCAATACAAGAGCGAAGGAACAGGGGGGCACAGATACGCAGTATTTT	CASSNTRAKEQGGTDTQYF
few	TRBV27	TRBD1	TRBJ1-4	TGTGCCAGCAGTTCTCAGGGGGCGTGGGAAAAACTGTTTTTT	CASSSQGAWEKLFF
-	TRBV5-1	-	TRBJ1-1	TGCGCCAGCAGCCCAGGGGTGAAGAAGAACACTGAAGCTTTCTTT	CASSPGVKKNTEAFF
-	TRBV28	TRBD1	TRBJ1-4	TGTGCCAGCAGGTCTACGGGACAGGGAACTAATGAAAAACTGTTTTTT	CASRSTGQGTNEKLFF